This T cell receptor beta chain emerged from a study of CD4+ T cells in melanoma. General study points: CD8+ T cell, macrophage and B cell function reportedly correlated with neoantigen-specific CD4+ T cells. Neoantigen-specific CD4+ T cells in melanoma reportedly had diverse differentiation states.

The CDR3 consists of 14 residues. Germline-derived CDR1 and CDR2 are SGHAT and FQNNGV. The V and J ends lost 6 bases and 0 bases, in that order; junction bases with no gene match: 3. Notes on this clone: Its antigen remains unidentified.

Assay used: immunoSEQ multiplex PCR; TCRdb lists only in-frame clones, some missing. The sample lists 9,000 to 13,000 clones, roughly four fifths occurring once. The sequencing input was cells from a culture (not recorded whether cultured in vitro). The chain joins TRBV11-2 to TRBJ1-1; 8 bases fit TRBD1. The sequence came from a human donor with melanoma. Here the CDR3 DNA reads TGTGCCAGCAGTGCAGGGGGCTTGAACACTGAAGCTTTCTTT. This gives the protein CASSAGGLNTEAFF.